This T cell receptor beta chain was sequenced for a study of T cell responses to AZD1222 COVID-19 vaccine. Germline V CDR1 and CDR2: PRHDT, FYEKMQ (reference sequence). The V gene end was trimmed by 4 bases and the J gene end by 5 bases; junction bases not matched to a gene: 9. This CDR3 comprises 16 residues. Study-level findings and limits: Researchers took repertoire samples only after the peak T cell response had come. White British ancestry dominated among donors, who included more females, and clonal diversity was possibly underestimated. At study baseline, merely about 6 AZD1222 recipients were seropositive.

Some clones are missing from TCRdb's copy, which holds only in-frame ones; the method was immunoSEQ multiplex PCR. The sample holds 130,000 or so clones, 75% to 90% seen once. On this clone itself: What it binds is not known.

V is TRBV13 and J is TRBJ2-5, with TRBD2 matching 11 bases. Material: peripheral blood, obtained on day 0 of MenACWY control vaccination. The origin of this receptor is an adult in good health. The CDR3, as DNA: TGTGCCAGCAGCTCCCCCCTAGCGGGAGGTGACGAGACCCAGTACTTC. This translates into CASSSPLAGGDETQYF. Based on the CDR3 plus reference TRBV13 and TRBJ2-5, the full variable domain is AAGVIQSPRHLIKEKRETATLKCYPIPRHDTVYWYQQGPGQDPQFLISFYEKMQSDKGSIPDRFSAQQFSDYHSELNMSSLELGDSALYFCASSSPLAGGDETQYFGPGTRLLVL.